These T cell receptor beta chains were read from a single sample in a study of monozygotic twins with inflammatory bowel disease. TCRdb re-called the 5' RACE reads and gives one entry per CDR3 protein, without DNA. This listing includes approximately 120,000 distinct CDR3 sequences. The specimen was blood. The receptors come from a human donor with ulcerative colitis or Crohn's disease, or a healthy co-twin of an affected twin (not recorded which). CDR3s include the opening cysteine and the closing phenylalanine or tryptophan. Fields, in order: J gene, V gene, CDR3 protein.

TRBJ2-3 TRBV7-2 CASSPQTDTQYF
TRBJ1-5 TRBV18 CASSPRPNSSGQPQHF
TRBJ1-2 TRBV4-2 CASSPRTGDGYTF
TRBJ2-5 TRBV4-2 CASSQGLGWTASGETQYF
TRBJ1-1 TRBV13 CASSSLPGATEAFF
TRBJ2-1 TRBV5-1 CASSLSWTSGNNEQFF
TRBJ1-1 TRBV18 CASSNTRGAGNTEAFF
TRBJ1-3 TRBV5-1 CASSLGAGPSAGNTIYF
TRBJ2-3 TRBV28 CASSLSGGAPDTQYF
TRBJ1-5 TRBV7-9 CASSLGTTVAQPQHF
TRBJ2-7 TRBV7-2 CASSFGVNSYEQYF
TRBJ2-2 TRBV9 CASSISRETGELFF
TRBJ2-5 TRBV29-1 CSVEDTAIGGETQYF
TRBJ1-6 TRBV15 CATSTENNSPLHF
TRBJ1-2 TRBV5-1 CASSLGRGPYGYTF
TRBJ2-6 TRBV18 CASSPQGAALGANVLTF
TRBJ2-6 TRBV6-4 CASSDSDSSGANVLTF
TRBJ2-3 TRBV28 CASSLTGERGDTQYF
TRBJ1-1 TRBV9 CASSIGGTGDTEAFF
TRBJ2-7 TRBV28 CASRPRDSPSYEQYF
TRBJ2-3 TRBV7-2 CASSLVGGGRADTQYF
TRBJ1-6 TRBV20-1 CSARDFPGSNSPLHF
TRBJ1-6 TRBV6-2/TRBV6-3 CASSYPPRGGGSPLHF
TRBJ1-2 TRBV6-1 CASRRTVYPFGYTF
TRBJ1-2 TRBV11-1 CASSATLQDREPANYGYTF
TRBJ1-5 TRBV20-1 CSARAFRDSYQPQHF
TRBJ1-6 TRBV12-3/TRBV12-4 CASSLWGDSSPLHF
TRBJ2-5 TRBV7-9 CASSWYQETQYF
TRBJ1-1 TRBV12-3/TRBV12-4 CASSLLQLGSEAFF
TRBJ2-7 TRBV4-1 CASSQDQAGNYEQYF
TRBJ2-2 TRBV11-1 CASSFPTSGWGNTGELFF
TRBJ2-5 TRBV20-1 CSASDREETQYF
TRBJ2-3 TRBV18 CASSTTISYTDTQYF
TRBJ1-1 TRBV12-3/TRBV12-4 CASSLERETYAFF
TRBJ2-5 TRBV5-8 CASSSAGTSGKETQYF
TRBJ2-3 TRBV4-2 CASSQGASGSVMGTDTQYF
TRBJ2-1 TRBV3-1 CASRPSGGADNEQFF
TRBJ2-7 TRBV5-1 CASSPPGSVGIYEQYF
TRBJ1-1 TRBV7-2 CASSLEAENTEAFF
TRBJ2-7 TRBV7-6 CASSLKELYEQYF
TRBJ2-3 TRBV7-9 CASSLGGSDTQYF
TRBJ2-2 TRBV12-5 CASGLPPGQGVRELFF
TRBJ2-3 TRBV4-1 CASSLSSPDSSTDTQYF
TRBJ2-1 TRBV28 CASGRGARYNEQFF
TRBJ1-5 TRBV2 CASTGGMINQPQHF
TRBJ2-1 TRBV9 CASSMGDRDNEQFF
TRBJ2-3 TRBV7-3 CASSPLAGTDTQYF
TRBJ2-2 TRBV7-9 CASSKVAVNTGELFF
TRBJ1-3 TRBV9 CASSVPRTGRNTIYF
TRBJ2-7 TRBV28 CASSSSGVEQYF
TRBJ1-2 TRBV12-3/TRBV12-4 CASSSWDRMDYGYTF
TRBJ2-7 TRBV6-2/TRBV6-3 CASSYSGIIEQYF
TRBJ2-5 TRBV30 CAWSYEQTQYF
TRBJ2-5 TRBV6-2/TRBV6-3 CASSRLAKPSEEETQYF
TRBJ1-4 TRBV7-9 CASSLVGEKLFF
TRBJ2-1 TRBV15 CATSRVIAGGGNEQFF
TRBJ2-1 TRBV20-1 CSATGQGEDNEQFF
TRBJ1-3 TRBV30 CAWRDKSGNTIYF